The 21 T cell receptor beta chains given below trace back to one sample, sequenced in a study of blood T cells in healthy people across ages. The authors ran a second PCR of about 6 to 11 cycles using a sample-barcoded 5' primer and a J-beta primer mix. TCRdb itself ran the 5' RACE reads through MiXCR, one entry per CDR3 protein. Seen here are fewer than 1,200,000 distinct CDR3 sequences, 25% observed once, and the top ten hold less than 0.85%. The same specimen was also included in a second study, on T cells of mothers and their children.

Sequences were obtained from blood. The receptor set was obtained from a girl aged 2 to 10 in good health.

This clonotype was counted a few times. The chain uses TRBV12-5 and TRBJ2-1; no clear D. CDR3 length: 14 amino acids. V lost 1 base to trimming and J lost 6 bases, with 10 bases between them. The V gene's germline CDR1 is LGHNT and CDR2 FRNRAP. CDR3 nucleotide sequence: TGTGCTAGTGGTTTGGATCTCCGTAGCAATGAGCAGTTCTTC. It translates to CASGLDLRSNEQFF.

As DNA, the CDR3 is TGCGCCAGCAGCCCCCAGTTCGCGGGGGGGCTTAAAAATACGCAGTATTTT. Translating gives CASSPQFAGGLKNTQYF. The rearrangement joins TRBV5-1 to TRBJ2-3; TRBD2 matches at 9 bases. Losses at the gene ends were 4 bases for V and 7 bases for J; bases not matched to a gene: 16. This CDR3 is built from 17 residues. CDR1 and CDR2 from the germline V gene are SGHRS and YFSETQ.

The chain joins TRBV12-3 or TRBV12-4 to TRBJ1-2; D is ambiguous. The CDR3 loop spans 11 amino acids. Trimming removed 5 bases from V and 9 bases from J, with 10 bases in between. The DNA for the CDR3 is TGTGCCAGCAGTCTTGGGAGGAGCTACACCTTC. Encoded protein: CASSLGRSYTF.

In this sample, this clonotype turned up a few times. This chain joins TRBV5-5 and TRBJ1-5; D gene ambiguous. Trimming took off 0 bases at V and 3 bases at J, with 13 bases between the two ends. The CDR3 length is 16 residues. Looked up from germline, CDR1 is SGHKS and CDR2 is YYEKEE (reference sequence). CDR3 in amino acids: CASSLVVRTVNQPQHF. DNA of the CDR3: TGTGCCAGCAGCTTGGTTGTACGGACGGTCAATCAGCCCCAGCATTTT.

The gene calls are TRBV7-2 and TRBJ2-3, with D maybe TRBD2 (6 bases). V lost 5 bases to trimming and J lost 7 bases, with 22 bases between them. Per germline, CDR1 SGHTA and CDR2 FQGNSA. This CDR3 spans 16 amino acids. CDR3 nucleotide sequence: TGTGCCAGCAGCCTGAGATTTGGCGGGATTTTTAATACGCAGTATTTT. Translation: CASSLRFGGIFNTQYF.

This chain connects TRBV9 to TRBJ2-7, with 7 bases that match TRBD1. Trimming took 0 bases from V and 2 from J; bases not matched to a gene: 8. Germline lookup yields CDR1 SGDLS and CDR2 YYNGEE. This CDR3 region has 16 residues. The CDR3 sequence: CASSVGPGTATYEQYF. The DNA for the CDR3 is TGTGCCAGCAGCGTAGGGCCCGGGACAGCCACCTACGAGCAGTACTTC.

This clonotype was counted a few times. This chain's CDR3 is CSVVGTSPLEQYF. The CDR3 nucleotides are TGCAGCGTTGTCGGGACCTCTCCCTTGGAGCAGTACTTC. The rearrangement links TRBV29-1 to TRBJ2-7; D could derive from TRBD1 or TRBD2 (5 bases each). Trimming cost V 4 bases and J 7 bases, with 17 bases left between them. Germline-derived CDR1 and CDR2 are SQVTM and ANQGSEA. This CDR3 comprises 13 residues.

This clonotype was recorded a few times. The chain recombines TRBV13 with TRBJ2-5, with TRBD2 identical over 7 bases. CDR3 length: 15 residues. Germline loops: CDR1 PRHDT, CDR2 FYEKMQ (reference sequence). V was clipped by 4 bases and J by 1 base; unmatched bases: 6. The CDR3 loop reads CASSSRDYPQETQYF. In DNA, the CDR3 is TGTGCCAGCAGCTCCCGGGACTACCCCCAAGAGACCCAGTACTTC.

This clonotype was observed a few times. V and J are TRBV7-2 and TRBJ1-6, with D perhaps matching TRBD1 (5 bases). Germline loops: CDR1 SGHTA, CDR2 FQGNSA. The length of the CDR3 is 18 residues. V was cut by 2 bases and J by 7 bases, with 21 bases left in between. The CDR3 reads CASSLSPQGQAKNSPLHF. The DNA for the CDR3 is TGTGCCAGCAGCTTATCCCCCCAGGGTCAGGCAAAAAATTCACCCCTCCACTTT.

V gene TRBV4-1 combines with J gene TRBJ2-3, with 9 positions matching TRBD2. CDR3 length: 19 residues. The germline gives CDR1 MGHRA, CDR2 YSYEKL. After removal of 1 base from V and 6 bases from J, the junction contained 17 bases not matched to a gene. The CDR3: CASSQAAQTGTSSLDTQYF. In DNA, the CDR3 is TGCGCCAGCAGCCAAGCGGCGCAAACCGGGACTAGCAGTTTGGATACGCAGTATTTT.

The V and J genes are TRBV20-1 and TRBJ2-1; TRBD2 agrees at 7 bases. With 5 bases clipped from V and 7 bases from J, the junction kept 8 bases outside the gene matches. The CDR3 runs 13 residues. Per the germline V gene, CDR1 is DFQATT and CDR2 is SNEGSKA (reference sequence). The DNA for the CDR3 is TGCAGTGCTGGCCTAGCGGATTTAAATGAGCAGTTCTTC. Its translation is CSAGLADLNEQFF.

This clonotype was picked up a small number of times. The rearrangement joins TRBV20-1 to TRBJ1-2; D possibly corresponds to TRBD1 (5 bases). Trimming took 0 bases from V and 4 from J, leaving 15 bases between them. Germline V gene sequence: CDR1 DFQATT, CDR2 SNEGSKA (reference sequence). The CDR3 runs to 15 residues. The CDR3 here is CSARDSDRGVYGYTF. For the CDR3, the DNA is TGCAGTGCTAGAGATTCCGACAGAGGTGTCTATGGCTACACCTTC.

This clonotype was seen only a few times. Compared with germline, one end of the junction differs, possibly owing to a read error. The chain joins TRBV5-1 to TRBJ2-1; D call uncertain. CDR1 and CDR2 from the germline V gene are SGHRS and YFSETQ. The CDR3 runs to 15 residues. DNA for the CDR3: TGCGCCGGCAGCTTGGACCAAAACTCCTACAATGAGCAGTTCTTC. This gives the protein CAGSLDQNSYNEQFF.

The CDR3, as DNA: TGTGCCAGCAGCCCTTATCCGGGACGGCCTTACAATGAGCAGTTCTTC. Translation: CASSPYPGRPYNEQFF. The genes are TRBV11-2 and TRBJ2-5, with D possibly called TRBD1 or TRBD2 (5 bases each). The J call may be wrong; the DNA end is better matched by TRBJ2-1. This CDR3 region has 16 residues. From germline, CDR1 is SGHAT and CDR2 FQNNGV.

The genes are TRBV29-1 and TRBJ2-3, with 7 bases matching TRBD1. CDR1 and CDR2 (germline): SQVTM, ANQGSEA. This CDR3 has 13 residues. With 4 bases clipped from V and 2 bases from J, the junction kept 3 bases outside the gene matches. CDR3 DNA: TGCAGCGTTGGACAGGGCAACACAGATACGCAGTATTTT. Residues: CSVGQGNTDTQYF.

This clonotype turned up a few times. This chain connects TRBV19 to TRBJ2-2; D remains ambiguous. CDR1 is LNHDA and CDR2 is SQIVND in the germline V gene (reference sequence). The CDR3 contains 12 residues. Trimming took off 6 bases at V and 3 bases at J, with 5 bases between the two ends. CDR3 region: CASRQHTGELFF. The CDR3, as DNA: TGTGCCAGTAGGCAGCACACCGGGGAGCTGTTTTTT.

The chain employs TRBV13 and TRBJ1-2; 8 nucleotides agree with TRBD1. The CDR3 runs to 15 residues. The ends lost 4 bases at V and 1 base at J; junction bases unmatched: 5. The germline V gene has CDR1 PRHDT and CDR2 FYEKMQ (reference sequence). The CDR3 loop is CASSSTGEINYGYTF. For the CDR3, the DNA is TGTGCCAGCAGCTCGACAGGGGAGATTAACTATGGCTACACCTTC. Looking up the rest from reference TRBV13 and TRBJ1-2 gives the full variable domain: AAGVIQSPRHLIKEKRETATLKCYPIPRHDTVYWYQQGPGQDPQFLISFYEKMQSDKGSIPDRFSAQQFSDYHSELNMSSLELGDSALYFCASSSTGEINYGYTFGSGTRLTVV.

This clonotype appeared a few times. J is TRBJ2-1 and V is TRBV12-3 or TRBV12-4, with 7 bases identical to TRBD2. Germline trimming cut 5 bases from V and 2 bases from J; bases unmatched to any gene: 9. The CDR3 totals 16 residues. Here the CDR3 reads CASSPIGGSAYNEQFF. In DNA form, the CDR3 reads TGTGCCAGCAGTCCTATTGGCGGGAGTGCCTACAATGAGCAGTTCTTC.

In regard to this clonotype: The conserved phenylalanine or tryptophan normally closing the CDR3 is absent here, so this likely arose from a read error. V is TRBV3-1 and J is TRBJ2-5; D is possibly TRBD1 or TRBD2 (5 bases each). Trimming pared 2 bases from V and 3 bases from J, leaving 13 bases between. This CDR3 comprises 15 residues. Germline-derived CDR1 and CDR2 are LGHDT and YNNKEL (reference sequence). The CDR3 DNA follows: TGTGCCAGCAGCCAACTAGACAGAGGGGAAGAGACCCAGTACCTC. Protein sequence: CASSQLDRGEETQYL.

This clonotype occurred a few times. The J gene is TRBJ1-1, the V gene TRBV7-2; D gene ambiguous. The CDR3 extends over 15 amino acids. Germline values: CDR1 SGHTA, CDR2 FQGNSA. V gave up 1 base and J gave up 3 bases, with 12 bases separating them. CDR3 in DNA: TGTGCCAGCAGCTTAGATCCCAGCGGGGACACTGAAGCTTTCTTT. Protein product: CASSLDPSGDTEAFF.

Comments on this clonotype: The junction and the germline gene differ at one end; a read error may be behind it. The chain employs TRBV28 and TRBJ1-4, with 7 bases that match TRBD1. The CDR3 consists of 15 residues. CDR1 is MDHEN, CDR2 SYDVKM, per germline. CDR3 sequence (DNA): TGCGCCAGCAGTTTTGAGGGGGCCTTGGGAGAAAAACTGTTTTTT. Amino acids: CASSFEGALGEKLFF.